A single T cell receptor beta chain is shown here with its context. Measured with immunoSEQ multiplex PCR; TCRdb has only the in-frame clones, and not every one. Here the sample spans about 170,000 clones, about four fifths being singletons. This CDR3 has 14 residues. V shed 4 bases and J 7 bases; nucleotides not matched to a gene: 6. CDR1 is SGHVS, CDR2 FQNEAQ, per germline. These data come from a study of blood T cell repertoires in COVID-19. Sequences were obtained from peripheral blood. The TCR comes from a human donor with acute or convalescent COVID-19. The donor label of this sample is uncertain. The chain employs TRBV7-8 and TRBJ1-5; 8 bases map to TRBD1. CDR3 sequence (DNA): TGTGCCAGCAGCTCGGACAGGGTGGACCAGCCCCAGCATTTT. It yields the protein CASSSDRVDQPQHF.